This T cell receptor beta chain was retrieved from a study of T cell repertoires in cytomegalovirus infection. Study-level information: A matching HLA type, together with CMV infection, was signaled by public TCR beta signatures.

The CDR3 sequence is 15 residues long. The V and J ends lost 4 bases and 0 bases respectively, with 15 bases between them. Per the germline V gene, CDR1 is SQVTM and CDR2 is ANQGSEA. TCRdb reprocessed the reads with MiXCR, giving one entry per CDR3 protein. The profile covers under 250,000 distinct CDR3 sequences, with 5% to 8.5% appearing a single time and about 6.5% taken by the ten largest. The sequenced sample was PBMCs. This sequence joins TRBV29-1 and TRBJ1-1; D not resolved. This receptor was taken from a human donor in good health (CMV status not recorded). Some clones in this sample may be carry-over from other donors' samples. The CDR3 sequence is CSVALARNMNTEAFF. CDR3 nucleotide sequence: TGCAGCGTTGCGCTGGCAAGAAACATGAACACTGAAGCTTTCTTT.